The present T cell receptor beta chain was sequenced within a study of blood T cell repertoires in COVID-19. Germline loops: CDR1 SGHTA, CDR2 FQGNSA. The length of the CDR3 is 16 residues. V was clipped by 6 bases and J by 5 bases; unmatched bases: 7. In Seattle, patients joined the study during active infection and were tracked longitudinally. Produced via immunoSEQ multiplex PCR; TCRdb's table is partial and in-frame only. The data contain about 330,000 clones, 87% of them seen just once; the ten biggest clones take up 9.9%. This TCR was sampled from a man under 40 with COVID-19, enrolled during active disease. The chain is built from TRBV7-2 and TRBJ1-4; 12 positions match TRBD1. Specimen: peripheral blood. The CDR3 nucleotides are TGTGCCAGCAGTCTCGGGACAGGGGGCGGGAATGAAAAACTGTTTTTT. As protein: CASSLGTGGGNEKLFF.